This T cell receptor (beta chain) was found in a study of OX40 agonist ivuxolimab in advanced cancers. V shed 0 bases and J 4 bases; nucleotides not matched to a gene: 9. The CDR3 loop spans 16 amino acids. Germline V gene lookup returns CDR1 SGHKS and CDR2 YYEKEE (reference sequence). Sequencing was performed with immunoSEQ multiplex PCR; in TCRdb, only in-frame clones are kept and a portion is missing. Seen here are fewer than 50,000 clones, 90% to 95% observed once, and the top ten hold around 28%. This clone has only one observation. The receptor was derived from an adult with an advanced solid tumor such as melanoma, head and neck, liver or kidney cancer. The chain carries TRBV5-5 and TRBJ1-1; 7 bases match TRBD1. The sequenced sample was CD4+ or CD8+ T cells sorted from blood, obtained in a trial of the OX40 agonist ivuxolimab. The CDR3 nucleotides read TGTGCCAGCAGCTTGGATGATACAGGGGTGCTCACTGAAGCTTTCTTT. Its protein is CASSLDDTGVLTEAFF.